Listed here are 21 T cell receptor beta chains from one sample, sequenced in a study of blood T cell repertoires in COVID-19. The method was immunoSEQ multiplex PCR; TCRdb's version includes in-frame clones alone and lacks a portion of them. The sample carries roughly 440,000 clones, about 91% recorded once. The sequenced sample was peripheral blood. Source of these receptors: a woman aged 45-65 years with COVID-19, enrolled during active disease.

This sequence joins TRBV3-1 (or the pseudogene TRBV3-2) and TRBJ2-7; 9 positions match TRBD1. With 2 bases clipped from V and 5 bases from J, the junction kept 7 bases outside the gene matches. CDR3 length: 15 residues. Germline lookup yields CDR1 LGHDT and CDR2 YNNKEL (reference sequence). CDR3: CASSQLTGGIDEQYF. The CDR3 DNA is TGTGCCAGCAGCCAATTAACAGGGGGCATCGACGAGCAGTACTTC.

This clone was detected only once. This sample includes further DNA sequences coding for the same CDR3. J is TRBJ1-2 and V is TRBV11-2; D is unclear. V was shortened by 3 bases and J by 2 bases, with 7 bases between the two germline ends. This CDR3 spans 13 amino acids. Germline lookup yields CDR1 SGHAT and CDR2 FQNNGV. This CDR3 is CASSLGQNYGYTF. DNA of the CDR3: TGTGCCAGCAGCTTGGGCCAAAACTATGGCTACACCTTC.

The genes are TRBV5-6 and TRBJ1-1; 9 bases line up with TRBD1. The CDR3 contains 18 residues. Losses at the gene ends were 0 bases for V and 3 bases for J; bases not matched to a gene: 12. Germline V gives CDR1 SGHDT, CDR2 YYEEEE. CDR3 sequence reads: CASSLVYRGLNGDTEAFF. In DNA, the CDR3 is TGTGCCAGCAGCTTGGTATACAGGGGGCTAAACGGGGACACTGAAGCTTTCTTT. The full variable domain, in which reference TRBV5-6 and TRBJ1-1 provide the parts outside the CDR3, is DAGVTQSPTHLIKTRGQQVTLRCSPKSGHDTVSWYQQALGQGPQFIFQYYEEEERQRGNFPDRFSGHQFPNYSSELNVNALLLGDSALYLCASSLVYRGLNGDTEAFFGQGTRLTVV.

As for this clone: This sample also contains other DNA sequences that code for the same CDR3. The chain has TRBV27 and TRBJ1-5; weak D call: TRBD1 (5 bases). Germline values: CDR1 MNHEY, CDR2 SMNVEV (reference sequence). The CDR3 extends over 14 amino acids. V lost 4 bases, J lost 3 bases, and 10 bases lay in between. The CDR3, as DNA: TGTGCCAGCAGTTGGGGGGGTCCCAATCAGCCCCAGCATTTT. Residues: CASSWGGPNQPQHF.

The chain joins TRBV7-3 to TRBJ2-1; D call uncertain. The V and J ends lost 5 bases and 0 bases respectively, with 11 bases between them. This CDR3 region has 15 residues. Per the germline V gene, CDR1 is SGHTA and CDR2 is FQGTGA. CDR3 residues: CASSPRVGSYNEQFF. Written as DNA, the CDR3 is TGTGCCAGCAGCCCACGTGTCGGCTCCTACAATGAGCAGTTCTTC.

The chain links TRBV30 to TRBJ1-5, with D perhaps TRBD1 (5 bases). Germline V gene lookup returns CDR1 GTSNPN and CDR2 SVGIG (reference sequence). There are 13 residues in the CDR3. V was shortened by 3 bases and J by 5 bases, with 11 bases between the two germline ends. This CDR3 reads CAWRGHRHQPQHF. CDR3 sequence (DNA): TGTGCCTGGAGAGGACACCGGCATCAGCCCCAGCATTTT. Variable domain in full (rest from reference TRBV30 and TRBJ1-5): SQTIHQWPATLVQPVGSPLSLECTVEGTSNPNLYWYRQAAGRGLQLLFYSVGIGQISSEVPQNLSASRPQDRQFILSSKKLLLSDSGFYLCAWRGHRHQPQHFGDGTRLSIL.

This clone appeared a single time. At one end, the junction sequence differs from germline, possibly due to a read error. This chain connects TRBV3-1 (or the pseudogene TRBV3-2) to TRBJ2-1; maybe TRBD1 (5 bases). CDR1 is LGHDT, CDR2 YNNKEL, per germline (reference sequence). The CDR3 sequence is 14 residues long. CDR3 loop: CASGQKALWTEQFF. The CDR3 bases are TGTGCCAGCGGCCAAAAAGCTCTCTGGACAGAGCAGTTCTTC.

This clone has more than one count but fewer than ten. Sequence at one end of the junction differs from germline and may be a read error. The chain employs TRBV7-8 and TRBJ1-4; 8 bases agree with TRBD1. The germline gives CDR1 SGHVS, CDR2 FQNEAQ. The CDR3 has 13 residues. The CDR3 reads CASSSGQGERLFF. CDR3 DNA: TGTGCCAGCAGCTCCGGACAGGGTGAAAGACTGTTTTTT. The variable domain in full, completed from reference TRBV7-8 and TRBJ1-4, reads GAGVSQSPRYKVAKRGQDVALRCDPISGHVSLFWYQQALGQGPEFLTYFQNEAQLDKSGLPSDRFFAERPEGSVSTLKIQRTQQEDSAVYLCASSSGQGERLFFGSGTQLSVL.

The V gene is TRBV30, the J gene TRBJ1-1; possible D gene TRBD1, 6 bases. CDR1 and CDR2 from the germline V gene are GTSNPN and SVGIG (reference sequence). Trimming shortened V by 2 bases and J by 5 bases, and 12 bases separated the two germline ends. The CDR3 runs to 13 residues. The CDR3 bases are TGTGCCTGGAGTAAGCGGGACACGACTGAAGCTTTCTTT. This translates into CAWSKRDTTEAFF.

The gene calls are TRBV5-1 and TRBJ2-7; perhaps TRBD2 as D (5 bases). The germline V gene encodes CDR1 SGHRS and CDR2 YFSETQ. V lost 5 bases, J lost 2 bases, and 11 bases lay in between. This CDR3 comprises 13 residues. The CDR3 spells CASRAAETYEQYF. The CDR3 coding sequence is TGCGCCAGCAGAGCGGCCGAGACCTACGAGCAGTACTTC.

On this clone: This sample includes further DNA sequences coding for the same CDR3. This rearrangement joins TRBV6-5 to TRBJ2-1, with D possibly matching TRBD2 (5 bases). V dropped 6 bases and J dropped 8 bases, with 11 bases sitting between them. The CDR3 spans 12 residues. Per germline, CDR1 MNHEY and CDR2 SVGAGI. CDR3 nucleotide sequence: TGTGCCAGCAGCCGGACTGGGGATGAGCAGTTCTTC. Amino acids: CASSRTGDEQFF.

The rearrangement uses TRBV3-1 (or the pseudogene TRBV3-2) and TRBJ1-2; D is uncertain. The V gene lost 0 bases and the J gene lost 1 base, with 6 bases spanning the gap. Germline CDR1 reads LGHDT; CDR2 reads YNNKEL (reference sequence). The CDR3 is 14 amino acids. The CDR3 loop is CASSQDNSNYGYTF. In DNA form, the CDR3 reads TGTGCCAGCAGCCAAGACAACAGTAACTATGGCTACACCTTC.

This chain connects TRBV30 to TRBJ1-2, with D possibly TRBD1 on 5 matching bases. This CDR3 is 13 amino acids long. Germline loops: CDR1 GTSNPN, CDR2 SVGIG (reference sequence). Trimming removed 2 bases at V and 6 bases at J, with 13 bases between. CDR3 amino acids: CAWSPGAGHGYTF. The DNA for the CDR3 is TGTGCCTGGAGTCCCGGGGCGGGGCATGGCTACACCTTC.

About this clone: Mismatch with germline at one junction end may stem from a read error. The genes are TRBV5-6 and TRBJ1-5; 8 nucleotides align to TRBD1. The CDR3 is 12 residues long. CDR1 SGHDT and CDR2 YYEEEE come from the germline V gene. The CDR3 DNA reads TGTGCCAGCAGCTCGTTCGGACAGGGATGGAATTTT. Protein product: CASSSFGQGWNF.

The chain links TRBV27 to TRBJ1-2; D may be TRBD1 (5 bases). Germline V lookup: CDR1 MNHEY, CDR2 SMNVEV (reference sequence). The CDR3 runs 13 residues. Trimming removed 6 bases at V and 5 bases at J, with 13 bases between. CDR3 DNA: TGTGCCAGCAGGGGGCCGGGGGTTTATGGCTACACCTTC. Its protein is CASRGPGVYGYTF.

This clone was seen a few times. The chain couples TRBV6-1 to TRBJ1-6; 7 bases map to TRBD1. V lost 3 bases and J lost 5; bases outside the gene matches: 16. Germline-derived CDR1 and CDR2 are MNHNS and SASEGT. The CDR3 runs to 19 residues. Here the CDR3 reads CASSESRGGTRPDNSPLHF. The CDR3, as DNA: TGTGCCAGCAGTGAGTCAAGAGGGGGCACAAGGCCCGATAATTCACCCCTCCACTTT.

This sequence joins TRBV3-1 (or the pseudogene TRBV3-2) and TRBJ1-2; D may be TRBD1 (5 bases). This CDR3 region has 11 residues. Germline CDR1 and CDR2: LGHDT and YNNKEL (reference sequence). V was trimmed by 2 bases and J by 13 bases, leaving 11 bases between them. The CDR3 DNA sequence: TGTGCCAGCAGCCAAAACAGGTTCGCCACCTTC. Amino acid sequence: CASSQNRFATF.

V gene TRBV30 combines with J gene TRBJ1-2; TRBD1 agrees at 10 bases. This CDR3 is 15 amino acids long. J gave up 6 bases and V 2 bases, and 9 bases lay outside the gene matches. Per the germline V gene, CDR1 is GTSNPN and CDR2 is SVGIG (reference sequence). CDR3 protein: CAWSLLTGGANGYTF. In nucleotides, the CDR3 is TGTGCCTGGAGTCTATTGACAGGGGGCGCGAATGGCTACACCTTC.

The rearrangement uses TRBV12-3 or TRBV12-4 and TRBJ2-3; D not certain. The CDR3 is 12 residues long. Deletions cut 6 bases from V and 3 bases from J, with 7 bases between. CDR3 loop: CASSYETDTQYF. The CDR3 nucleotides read TGTGCCAGCAGCTATGAAACAGATACGCAGTATTTT.

DNA for the CDR3: TGTGCCTGGAGTGAGGCGGCAAGCTCCTACAATGAGCAGTTCTTC. It codes for CAWSEAASSYNEQFF. The chain is built from TRBV30 and TRBJ2-1; D is undetermined. V was trimmed by 1 base and J by 0 bases, leaving 10 bases between them. The CDR3 loop spans 15 amino acids. Germline V lookup: CDR1 GTSNPN, CDR2 SVGIG (reference sequence).

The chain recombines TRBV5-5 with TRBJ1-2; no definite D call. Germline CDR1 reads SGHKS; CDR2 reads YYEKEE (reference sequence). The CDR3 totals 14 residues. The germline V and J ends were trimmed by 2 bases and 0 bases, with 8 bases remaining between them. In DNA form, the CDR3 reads TGTGCCAGCAGCTTCGGGTTAGCTAACTATGGCTACACCTTC. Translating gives CASSFGLANYGYTF.